Each of the 18 T cell receptor beta chains below was sequenced from the same sample in a study of monozygotic twins with inflammatory bowel disease. Reanalyzing the 5' RACE reads, TCRdb keeps one entry per CDR3 protein, without DNA. Its clone listing holds more than 350,000 distinct CDR3 sequences. Source material: blood. All receptors come from a human donor with ulcerative colitis or Crohn's disease, or a healthy co-twin of an affected twin (not recorded which).

The chain employs TRBV27 and TRBJ2-2; TCRdb outputs TRBD1, but without DNA this stays unchecked. The CDR3 loop spans 16 amino acids. Germline V gene data show CDR1 as MNHEY and CDR2 as SMNVEV (reference sequence). CDR3 sequence reads: CASSPPRRGNTGELFF.

J is TRBJ2-1 and V is TRBV5-1; the TCRdb D gene call, TRBD2, has no DNA to confirm it. There are 14 residues in the CDR3. CDR1 SGHRS and CDR2 YFSETQ come from the germline V gene. CDR3: CASSGVPGAGEQFF.

The V gene is TRBV29-1, the J gene TRBJ2-2; the TCRdb call, TRBD1, lacks DNA for checking. From germline, CDR1 is SQVTM and CDR2 ANQGSEA. CDR3 size: 13 residues. The CDR3 spells CSVDEGATGELFF.

The rearrangement links TRBV28 to TRBJ2-2; the TCRdb D gene call, TRBD1, has no DNA to confirm it. CDR1 and CDR2 from the germline V gene are MDHEN and SYDVKM. The CDR3 covers 15 residues. The CDR3 sequence is CASSSTGGVTGELFF.

The CDR3 spells CSARDHRASGYQETQYF. This chain connects TRBV20-1 to TRBJ2-5; with no DNA, the TCRdb D assignment of TRBD2 cannot be verified. Germline V gene sequence: CDR1 DFQATT, CDR2 SNEGSKA (reference sequence). This CDR3 contains 17 residues.

V and J are TRBV3-1 and TRBJ2-1; the TCRdb call, TRBD2, lacks DNA for checking. Germline values: CDR1 LGHDT, CDR2 YNNKEL (reference sequence). The CDR3 extends over 16 amino acids. CDR3 sequence: CASSQTTSRSPGEQFF.

The rearrangement links TRBV7-2 to TRBJ1-6; TCRdb's assignment of TRBD1 cannot be checked, as there is no DNA. Germline loops: CDR1 SGHTA, CDR2 FQGNSA. The CDR3 consists of 15 residues. CDR3 residues: CASTLLTGVNSPLHF.

The rearrangement links TRBV6-1 to TRBJ1-1; the TRBD1 assignment by TCRdb is unverifiable without DNA. The CDR3 totals 13 residues. Germline CDR1 reads MNHNS; CDR2 reads SASEGT. CDR3 region: CASSAPGTPEAFF.

The V call is TRBV3-1, the J call TRBJ1-2. The CDR3 extends over 18 amino acids. Germline-derived CDR1 and CDR2 are LGHDT and YNNKEL (reference sequence). CDR3 amino acids: CASSGPKWDGSNYGYYTF.

This chain joins TRBV15 and TRBJ2-6; the TCRdb call, TRBD2, lacks DNA for checking. The CDR3 has 16 amino acids. Germline loops: CDR1 LNHNV, CDR2 YYDKDF (reference sequence). The CDR3 region is CATSTKGLSGANVLTF. The full variable domain, rest sourced from reference TRBV15 and TRBJ2-6, is DAMVIQNPRYQVTQFGKPVTLSCSQTLNHNVMYWYQQKSSQAPKLLFHYYDKDFNNEADTPDNFQSRRPNTSFCFLDIRSPGLGDTAMYLCATSTKGLSGANVLTFGAGSRLTVL.

The CDR3 is CASSPAGPYNEQFF. The chain has TRBV18 and TRBJ2-1. This CDR3 has 14 residues. Germline CDR1 KGHSH, CDR2 LQKENI.

The chain is built from TRBV6-2 or TRBV6-3 and TRBJ1-1; TCRdb reports TRBD1, a call that lacks DNA to check it against. The length of the CDR3 is 14 residues. The germline CDR1 and CDR2 sequences are MNHEY and SVGEGT. The CDR3 is CASSYLLRGPEAFF.

The J gene is TRBJ2-7, the V gene TRBV18; the D call from TCRdb, TRBD1, cannot be confirmed without DNA. The CDR3 sequence is 18 residues long. Germline-derived CDR1 and CDR2 are KGHSH and LQKENI. The CDR3: CASSPPLGLGQGADEQYF.

V usage is TRBV24-1 and J usage is TRBJ2-3; TCRdb lists TRBD2, though no DNA is available to test this call. CDR3 length: 14 residues. The germline V gene encodes CDR1 KGHDR and CDR2 SFDVKD. CDR3 residues: CATSDSQLADTQYF.

The gene calls are TRBV12-3 or TRBV12-4 and TRBJ2-1; TCRdb designates TRBD1, a call that cannot be tested without DNA. The CDR3 runs to 13 residues. The CDR3 sequence is CASSLRTVNEQFF.

This chain joins TRBV7-9 and TRBJ1-1. CDR1 and CDR2 (germline): SEHNR, FQNEAQ (reference sequence). This CDR3 has 14 amino acids. The CDR3 sequence: CASSSGFLNTEAFF. Based on the CDR3 plus reference TRBV7-9 and TRBJ1-1, the full variable domain is DTGVSQNPRHKITKRGQNVTFRCDPISEHNRLYWYRQTLGQGPEFLTYFQNEAQLEKSRLLSDRFSAERPKGSFSTLEIQRTEQGDSAMYLCASSSGFLNTEAFFGQGTRLTVV.

V and J are TRBV7-2 and TRBJ2-3; the TCRdb call, TRBD2, lacks DNA for checking. Germline-derived CDR1 and CDR2 are SGHTA and FQGNSA. This CDR3 is built from 16 residues. CDR3 region: CASSLVGTSGQDTQYF.

The chain uses TRBV19 and TRBJ2-1; there is no DNA to check the TCRdb D call of TRBD1. CDR1 is LNHDA and CDR2 is SQIVND in the germline V gene (reference sequence). CDR3 length equals 12 residues. The CDR3 protein is CASSPRMDEQFF.